This TCR beta chain stems from a study of blood T cell repertoires in COVID-19. As processed by the authors: Reference gene primer amplification in the assay estimated nucleated cell counts. TCRdb's table, derived via immunoSEQ multiplex PCR, lists solely in-frame clones and lacks some. Clone size and the V and J calls come from that table; the DNA yielded D and trimming. The sample consists of about 130,000 clones, approximately 83% of them appearing once. V dropped 3 bases and J dropped 4; count of bases not matched to a gene: 5. The CDR3 runs to 15 residues. CDR1 is SEHNR and CDR2 is FQNEAQ in the germline V gene (reference sequence).

The sequence derives from a woman between 45 and 60 years old who had recovered from COVID-19. V and J are TRBV7-9 and TRBJ1-3, with 8 positions matching TRBD1. The specimen was peripheral blood. Here the CDR3 reads CASSFQGAGGNTIYF. The CDR3 DNA sequence: TGTGCCAGCAGCTTTCAGGGGGCAGGGGGAAACACCATATATTTT.